The present TCR beta chain was sequenced within a study of T cell responses to AZD1222 COVID-19 vaccine. Looked up from germline, CDR1 is SEHNR and CDR2 is FQNEAQ (reference sequence). The CDR3 consists of 11 residues. Sequencing used immunoSEQ multiplex PCR; TCRdb keeps in-frame clones, though not all of them. The sample consists of fewer than 120,000 clones, roughly 89% of them appearing once. This material consisted of peripheral blood, taken 28 days after the second AZD1222 dose. This sequence joins TRBV7-9 and TRBJ2-7; perhaps TRBD2 as D (5 bases). This clonotype originated in an adult who received the AZD1222 COVID-19 vaccine. CDR3 DNA: TGTGAACGGGGAAATCTTTACGAGCAGTACTTC. This gives the protein CERGNLYEQYF.